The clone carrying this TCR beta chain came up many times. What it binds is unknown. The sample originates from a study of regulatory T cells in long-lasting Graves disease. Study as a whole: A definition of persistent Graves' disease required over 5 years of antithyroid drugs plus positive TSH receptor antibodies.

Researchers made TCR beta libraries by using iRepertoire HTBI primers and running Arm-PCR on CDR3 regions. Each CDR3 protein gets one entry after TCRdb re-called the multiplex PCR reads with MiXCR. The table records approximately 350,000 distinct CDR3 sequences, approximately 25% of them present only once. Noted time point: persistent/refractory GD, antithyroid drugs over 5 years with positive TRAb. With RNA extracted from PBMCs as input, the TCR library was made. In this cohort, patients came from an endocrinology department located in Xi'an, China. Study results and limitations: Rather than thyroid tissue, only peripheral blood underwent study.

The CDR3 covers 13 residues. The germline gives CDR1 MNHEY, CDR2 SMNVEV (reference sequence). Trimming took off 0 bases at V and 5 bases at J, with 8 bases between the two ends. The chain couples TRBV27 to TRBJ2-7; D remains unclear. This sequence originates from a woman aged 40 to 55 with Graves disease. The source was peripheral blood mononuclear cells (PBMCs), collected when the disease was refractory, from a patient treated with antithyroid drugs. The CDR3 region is CASSLSRQNEQYF. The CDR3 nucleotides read TGTGCCAGCAGTTTATCTCGGCAGAACGAGCAGTACTTC.